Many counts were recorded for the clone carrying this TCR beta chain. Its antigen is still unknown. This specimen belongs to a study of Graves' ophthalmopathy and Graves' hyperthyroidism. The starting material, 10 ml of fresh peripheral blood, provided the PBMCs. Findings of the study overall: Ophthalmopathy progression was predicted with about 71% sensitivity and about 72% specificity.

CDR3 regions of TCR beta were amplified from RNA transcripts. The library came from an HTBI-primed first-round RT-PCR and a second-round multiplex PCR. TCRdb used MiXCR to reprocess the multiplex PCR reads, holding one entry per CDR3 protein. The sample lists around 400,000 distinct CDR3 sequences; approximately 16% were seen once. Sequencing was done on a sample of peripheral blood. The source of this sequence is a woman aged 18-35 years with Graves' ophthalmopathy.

The CDR3 protein is CASSSIRGFGSGYTF. Here the CDR3 DNA reads TGTGCCAGCAGTTCCATCCGGGGTTTCGGGAGCGGCTACACCTTC. The chain carries TRBV12-3 or TRBV12-4 and TRBJ1-2; D remains unclear. The CDR3 loop spans 15 amino acids. Trimming pared 4 bases from V and 8 bases from J, leaving 20 bases between.